The source of this T cell receptor (beta chain) is a study of control samples from healthy donors and cancer patients. Assay used: immunoSEQ multiplex PCR; TCRdb lists only in-frame clones, some missing. This table holds about 82,000 clones, around 94% found once. Trimming cost V 0 bases and J 5 bases, with 23 bases left between them. The CDR3 has 20 residues. Germline lookup yields CDR1 MGHRA and CDR2 YSYEKL. The chain combines TRBV4-1 with TRBJ1-6; D remains unclear. The source is a young woman in good health. Material for sequencing was blood. CDR3 DNA: TGCGCCAGCAGCCAAGATAATCAGGTCGCACCGAGGATAAATAATTCACCCCTCCACTTT. Encoded protein: CASSQDNQVAPRINNSPLHF.